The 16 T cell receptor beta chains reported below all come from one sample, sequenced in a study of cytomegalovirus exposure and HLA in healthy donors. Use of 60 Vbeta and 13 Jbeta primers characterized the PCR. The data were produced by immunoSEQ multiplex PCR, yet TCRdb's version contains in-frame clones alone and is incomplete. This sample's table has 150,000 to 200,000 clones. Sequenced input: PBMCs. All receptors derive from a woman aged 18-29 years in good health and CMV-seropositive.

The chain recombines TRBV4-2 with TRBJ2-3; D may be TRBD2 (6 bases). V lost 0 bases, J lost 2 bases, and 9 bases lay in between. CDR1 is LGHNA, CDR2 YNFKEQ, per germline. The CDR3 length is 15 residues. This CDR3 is CASSQDGLSTDTQYF. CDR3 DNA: TGTGCCAGCAGCCAAGACGGACTATCCACAGATACGCAGTATTTT.

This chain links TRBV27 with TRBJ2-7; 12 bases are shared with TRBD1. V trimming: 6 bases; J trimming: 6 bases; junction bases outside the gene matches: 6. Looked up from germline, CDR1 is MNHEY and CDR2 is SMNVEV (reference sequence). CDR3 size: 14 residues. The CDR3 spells CASRPGQGAGEQYF. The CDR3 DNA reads TGTGCCAGCAGACCGGGACAGGGGGCGGGCGAGCAGTACTTC.

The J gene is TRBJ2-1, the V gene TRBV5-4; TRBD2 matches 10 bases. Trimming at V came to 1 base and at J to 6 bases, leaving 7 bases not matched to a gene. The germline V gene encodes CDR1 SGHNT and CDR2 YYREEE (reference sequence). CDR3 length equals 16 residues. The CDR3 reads CASSLSTAGGPNEQFF. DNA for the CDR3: TGTGCCAGCAGCTTGTCTACAGCGGGAGGGCCCAATGAGCAGTTCTTC.

DNA for the CDR3: TGCGCCAGCAGCTTGGCGGGGTTCGGCAATCAGCCCCAGCATTTT. Translated, it gives CASSLAGFGNQPQHF. The chain recombines TRBV5-1 with TRBJ1-5; D not certain. The CDR3 loop spans 15 amino acids. The V end lost 0 bases, the J end lost 2 bases, and 9 bases lay between the germline ends. Germline CDR1 is SGHRS and CDR2 is YFSETQ.

CDR3 sequence: CSAGLDSPLHF. CDR3 bases: TGCAGTGCTGGACTGGATTCACCCCTCCACTTT. The rearrangement uses TRBV20-1 and TRBJ1-6; D remains unclear. CDR1 and CDR2 from the germline V gene are DFQATT and SNEGSKA (reference sequence). The V end lost 5 bases, the J end lost 8 bases, and 7 bases lay between the germline ends. The CDR3 is made up of 11 amino acids.

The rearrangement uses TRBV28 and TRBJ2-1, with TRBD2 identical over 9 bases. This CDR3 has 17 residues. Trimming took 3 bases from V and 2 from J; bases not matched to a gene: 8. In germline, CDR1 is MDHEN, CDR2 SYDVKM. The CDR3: CASSFPGGTSPYNEQFF. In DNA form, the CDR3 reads TGTGCCAGCAGTTTCCCAGGGGGGACTAGCCCCTACAATGAGCAGTTCTTC.

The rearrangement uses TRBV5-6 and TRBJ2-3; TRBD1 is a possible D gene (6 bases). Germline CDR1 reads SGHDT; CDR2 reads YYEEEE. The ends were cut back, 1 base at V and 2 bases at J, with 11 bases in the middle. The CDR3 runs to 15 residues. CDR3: CASSLPGQNTDTQYF. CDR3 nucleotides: TGTGCCAGCAGCTTGCCGGGACAAAACACAGATACGCAGTATTTT.

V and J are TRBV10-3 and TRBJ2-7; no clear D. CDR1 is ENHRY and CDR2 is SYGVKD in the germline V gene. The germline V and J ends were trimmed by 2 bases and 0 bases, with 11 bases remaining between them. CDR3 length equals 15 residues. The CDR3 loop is CAISEKLTGSYEQYF. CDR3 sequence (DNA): TGTGCCATCAGTGAGAAATTAACGGGCTCCTACGAGCAGTACTTC.

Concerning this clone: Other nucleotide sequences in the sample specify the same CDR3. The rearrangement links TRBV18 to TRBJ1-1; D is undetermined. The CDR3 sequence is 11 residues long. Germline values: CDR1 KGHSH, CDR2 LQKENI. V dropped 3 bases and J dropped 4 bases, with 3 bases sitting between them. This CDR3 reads CASSPSTEAFF. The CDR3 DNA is TGTGCCAGCTCACCCAGCACTGAAGCTTTCTTT.

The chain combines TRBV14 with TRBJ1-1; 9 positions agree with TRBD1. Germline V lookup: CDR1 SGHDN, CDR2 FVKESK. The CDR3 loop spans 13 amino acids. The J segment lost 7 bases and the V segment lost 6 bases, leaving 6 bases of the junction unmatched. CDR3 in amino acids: CASRKTGGGEAFF. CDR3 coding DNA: TGTGCCAGCAGAAAAACAGGGGGCGGTGAAGCTTTCTTT.

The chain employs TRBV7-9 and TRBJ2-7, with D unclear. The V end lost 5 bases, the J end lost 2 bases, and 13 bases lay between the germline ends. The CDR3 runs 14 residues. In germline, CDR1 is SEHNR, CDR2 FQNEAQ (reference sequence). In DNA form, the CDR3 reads TGTGCCAGCAGCGCTATTGAGGAACCCTACGAGCAGTACTTC. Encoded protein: CASSAIEEPYEQYF.

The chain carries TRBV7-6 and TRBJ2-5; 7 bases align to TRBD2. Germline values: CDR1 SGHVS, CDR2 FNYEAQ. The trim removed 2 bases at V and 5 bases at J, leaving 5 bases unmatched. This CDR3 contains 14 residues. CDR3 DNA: TGTGCCAGCAGCTTAAGACTAGCAGGGGAGACCCAGTACTTC. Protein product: CASSLRLAGETQYF.

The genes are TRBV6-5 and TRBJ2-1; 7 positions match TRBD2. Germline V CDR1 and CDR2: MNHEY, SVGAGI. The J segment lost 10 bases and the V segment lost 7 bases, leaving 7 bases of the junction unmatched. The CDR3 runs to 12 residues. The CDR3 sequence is CASTAGVGEQFF. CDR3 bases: TGTGCCAGCACGGCGGGAGTAGGGGAGCAGTTCTTC.

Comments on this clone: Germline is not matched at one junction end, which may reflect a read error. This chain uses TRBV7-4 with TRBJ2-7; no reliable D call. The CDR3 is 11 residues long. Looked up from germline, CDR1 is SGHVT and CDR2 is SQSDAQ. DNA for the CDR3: TGTGCCAGCAGCCCATGGCAGATTGCCCTCTTC. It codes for CASSPWQIALF.

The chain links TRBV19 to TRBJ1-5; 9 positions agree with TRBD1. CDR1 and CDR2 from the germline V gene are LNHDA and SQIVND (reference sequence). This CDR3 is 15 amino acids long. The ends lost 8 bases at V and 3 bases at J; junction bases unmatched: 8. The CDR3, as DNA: TGTGCCAGTCGCCGACAGGGGGTAATCAATCAGCCCCAGCATTTT. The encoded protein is CASRRQGVINQPQHF.

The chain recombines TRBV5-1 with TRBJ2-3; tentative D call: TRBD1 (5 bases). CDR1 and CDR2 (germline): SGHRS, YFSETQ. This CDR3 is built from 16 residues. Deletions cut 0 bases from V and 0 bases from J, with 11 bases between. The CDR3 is CASSLEGWGSTDTQYF. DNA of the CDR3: TGCGCCAGCAGCTTGGAGGGGTGGGGCAGCACAGATACGCAGTATTTT.